Listed below are T cell receptor beta chains from one sample, sequenced in a study of blood T cell repertoires in COVID-19. The protocol was immunoSEQ multiplex PCR, while the TCRdb copy is restricted to in-frame clones and leaves out a portion. The table records around 200,000 clones, around 85% of them present only once. The specimen sequenced was PBMCs or T cells enriched from blood (not recorded which). These receptor sequences come from a woman aged 25 to 39 who had recovered from COVID-19. Both conserved end residues are part of each CDR3. Only part of the rows carry a size: once, few, many, or a class if the clone is expanded.

j_call	v_call	clone_size	cdr3_length	cdr3_aa
TRBJ2-7	TRBV6-5	.	13	CASSGTGLNEQYF
TRBJ1-5	TRBV5-3	.	19	CARSGTRRVRGITNQPQHF
TRBJ2-2	TRBV9	few	16	CASSPRSDRAAGELFF
TRBJ1-6	TRBV5-1	.	15	CASSATGTGNSPLHF
TRBJ1-1	TRBV11-3	.	15	CASSLGGDLNTEAFF
TRBJ1-3	TRBV4-2	.	17	CASSQENLMPGRNTIYF
TRBJ2-1	TRBV9	once	15	CASSPHGDSYNEQFF
TRBJ2-6	TRBV21-1	.	17	CASIISQGTPGANVLTF
TRBJ2-3	TRBV7-2	.	17	CASSSRGLAGAGDTQYF
TRBJ2-7	TRBV19	.	15	CASSRNGQGATEQYF
TRBJ2-3	TRBV2	few	15	CASSEVGTGRNTQYF
TRBJ2-6	TRBV5-1	.	18	CASSLYTGLTSGANVLTF
TRBJ2-3	TRBV18	.	15	CASSPRGDNTDTQYF
TRBJ2-5	TRBV11-2	.	16	CASSPPSGGAFQTQYF
TRBJ2-5	TRBV19	.	12	CASRQGVETQYF
TRBJ1-1	TRBV18	.	13	CASSPQPRGEAFF
TRBJ2-5	TRBV29-1	.	13	CSVEAGRGETQYF
TRBJ1-5	TRBV18	.	18	CASSPPVTGGLSNQPQHF
TRBJ2-2	TRBV28	.	11	CASSLGQRLFF
TRBJ1-3	TRBV30	.	14	CAWTEGRGRNTIYF
TRBJ2-3	TRBV5-1	.	14	CASSPGLAVDTQYF
TRBJ2-2	TRBV28	few	15	CASSWPGGNTGELFF
TRBJ2-1	TRBV18	.	15	CASSPPRQGYNEQFF
TRBJ2-6	TRBV3-1/TRBV3-2	.	17	CASASGQPASGANVLTF
TRBJ2-7	TRBV7-8	.	14	CASRFGGLADEQYF
TRBJ1-4	TRBV2	.	13	CASSDGVNEKLFF
TRBJ2-1	TRBV5-6	.	12	CASSFSRGLLFF
TRBJ2-5	TRBV6-5	.	15	CASSSPGQGWETQYF
TRBJ1-5	TRBV19	.	16	CASSIATTRTNQPQHF
TRBJ2-2	TRBV6-5	.	14	CASSYSSRIGELFF
TRBJ2-5	TRBV9	.	16	CASSVAIGGAFETQYF
TRBJ1-6	TRBV7-2	.	14	CASSPGQGGSPLHF
TRBJ1-4	TRBV18	.	14	CASSTRATNEKLFF
TRBJ2-7	TRBV6-1	.	12	CASSEMRYEQYF
TRBJ2-1	TRBV5-6	once	17	CASSSPPSSGRTNEQFF
TRBJ1-5	TRBV28	.	14	CASSLTSPLKPQHF
TRBJ1-1	TRBV28	.	14	CASSFGGTNTEAFF
TRBJ2-5	TRBV2	.	15	CASSGTSGYQETQYF
TRBJ1-2	TRBV6-5	.	14	CASSSERGNYGYTF
TRBJ1-1	TRBV18	.	12	CASSPGQAEAFF
TRBJ1-1	TRBV19	.	13	CASTWGGSGEAFF
TRBJ2-1	TRBV11-3	.	13	CASSLARTNEQFF
TRBJ2-5	TRBV5-5	.	15	CASSFRDRGPETQYF
TRBJ1-1	TRBV28	once	14	CASSLGGRPTEAFF
TRBJ1-3	TRBV7-2	.	16	CASSLNRQGTGNTIYF
TRBJ1-4	TRBV25-1	.	14	CASSEQGLNEKLFF
TRBJ2-7	TRBV5-6	.	15	CASSEGLAEVYEQYF
TRBJ2-3	TRBV28	.	14	CASSPPPPTDTQYF
TRBJ2-1	TRBV6-1	.	17	CASSAKPGLSSYNEQFF
TRBJ1-4	TRBV18	.	14	CASSPTATNEKLFF
TRBJ1-1	TRBV4-1	.	14	CASSSGRGWTEAFF
TRBJ1-2	TRBV5-1	once	13	CASNRDRNYGYTF
TRBJ2-1	TRBV24-1	.	16	CATSDSLAGGLNEQFF